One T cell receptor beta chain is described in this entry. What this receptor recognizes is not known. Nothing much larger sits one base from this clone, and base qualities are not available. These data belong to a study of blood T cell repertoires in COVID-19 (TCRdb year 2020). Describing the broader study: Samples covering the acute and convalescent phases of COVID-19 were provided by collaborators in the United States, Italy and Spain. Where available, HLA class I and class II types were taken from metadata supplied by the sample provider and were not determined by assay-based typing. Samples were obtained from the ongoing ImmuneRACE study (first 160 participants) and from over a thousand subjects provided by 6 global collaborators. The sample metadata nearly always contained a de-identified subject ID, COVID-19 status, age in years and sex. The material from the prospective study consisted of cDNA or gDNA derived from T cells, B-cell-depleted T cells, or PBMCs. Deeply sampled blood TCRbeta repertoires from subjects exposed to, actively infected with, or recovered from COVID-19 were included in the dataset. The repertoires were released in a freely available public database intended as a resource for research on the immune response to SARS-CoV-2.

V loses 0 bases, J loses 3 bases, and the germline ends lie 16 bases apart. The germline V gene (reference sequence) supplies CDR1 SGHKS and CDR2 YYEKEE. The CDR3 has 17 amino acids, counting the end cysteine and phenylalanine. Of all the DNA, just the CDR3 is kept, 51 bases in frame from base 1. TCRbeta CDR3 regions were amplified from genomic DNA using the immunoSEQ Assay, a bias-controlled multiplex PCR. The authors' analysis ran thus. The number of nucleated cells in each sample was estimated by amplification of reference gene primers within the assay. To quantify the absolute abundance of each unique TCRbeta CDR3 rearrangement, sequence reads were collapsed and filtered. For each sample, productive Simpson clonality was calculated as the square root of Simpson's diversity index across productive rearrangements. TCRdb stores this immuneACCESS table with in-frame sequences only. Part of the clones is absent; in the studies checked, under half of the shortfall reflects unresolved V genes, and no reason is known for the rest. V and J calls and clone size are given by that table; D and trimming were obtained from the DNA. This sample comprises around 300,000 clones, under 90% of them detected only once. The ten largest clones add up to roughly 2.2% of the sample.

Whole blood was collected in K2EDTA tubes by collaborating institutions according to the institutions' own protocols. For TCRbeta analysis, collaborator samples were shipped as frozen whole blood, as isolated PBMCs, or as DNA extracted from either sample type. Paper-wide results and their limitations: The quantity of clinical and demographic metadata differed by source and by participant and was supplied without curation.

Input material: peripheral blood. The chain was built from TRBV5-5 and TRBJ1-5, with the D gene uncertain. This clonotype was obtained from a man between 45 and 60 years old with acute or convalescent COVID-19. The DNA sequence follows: TGTGCCAGCAGCTTGGGGGTGACCTATGGAGTCAATCAGCCCCAGCATTTT. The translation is CASSLGVTYGVNQPQHF.